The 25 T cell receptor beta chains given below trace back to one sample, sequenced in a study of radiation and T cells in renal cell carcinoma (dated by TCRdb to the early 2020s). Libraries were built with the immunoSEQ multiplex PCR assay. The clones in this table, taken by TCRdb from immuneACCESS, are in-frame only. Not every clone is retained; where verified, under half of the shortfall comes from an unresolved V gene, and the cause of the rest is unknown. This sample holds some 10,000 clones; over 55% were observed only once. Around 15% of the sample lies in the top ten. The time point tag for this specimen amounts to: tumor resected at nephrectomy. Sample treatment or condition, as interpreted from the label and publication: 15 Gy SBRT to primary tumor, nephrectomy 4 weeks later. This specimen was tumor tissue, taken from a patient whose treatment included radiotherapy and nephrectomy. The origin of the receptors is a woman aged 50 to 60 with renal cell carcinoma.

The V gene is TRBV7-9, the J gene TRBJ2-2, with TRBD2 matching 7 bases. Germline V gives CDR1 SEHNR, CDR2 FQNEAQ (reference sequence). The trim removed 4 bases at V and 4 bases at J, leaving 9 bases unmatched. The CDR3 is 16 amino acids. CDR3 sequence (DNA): TGTGCCAGCAGCTGGCAGGCGGGAGTCGGCACCGGGGAGCTGTTTTTT. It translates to CASSWQAGVGTGELFF.

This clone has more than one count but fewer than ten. The CDR3 nucleotides are TGTGCCAGCAGCTTCGGACGGACGAACACTGAAGCTTTCTTT. Its translation: CASSFGRTNTEAFF. The V gene is TRBV11-2, the J gene TRBJ1-1, with D hard to call. Germline V lookup: CDR1 SGHAT, CDR2 FQNNGV. The CDR3 runs 14 residues. Between the trimmed V and J ends, which lost 3 bases and 1 base, there was a span of 9 bases.

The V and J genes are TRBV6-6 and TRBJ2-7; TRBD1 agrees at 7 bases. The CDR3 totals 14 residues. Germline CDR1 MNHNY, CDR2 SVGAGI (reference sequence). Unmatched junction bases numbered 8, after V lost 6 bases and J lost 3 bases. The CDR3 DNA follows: TGTGCCAGCAGCCACAGGGACAGCCTCTACGAGCAGTACTTC. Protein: CASSHRDSLYEQYF.

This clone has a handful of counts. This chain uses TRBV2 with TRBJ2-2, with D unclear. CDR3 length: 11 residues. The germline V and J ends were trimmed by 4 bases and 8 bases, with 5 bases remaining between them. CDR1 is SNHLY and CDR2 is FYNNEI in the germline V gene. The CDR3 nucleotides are TGTGCCAGCAGTGGTGGGGGGGAGCTGTTTTTT. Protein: CASSGGGELFF.

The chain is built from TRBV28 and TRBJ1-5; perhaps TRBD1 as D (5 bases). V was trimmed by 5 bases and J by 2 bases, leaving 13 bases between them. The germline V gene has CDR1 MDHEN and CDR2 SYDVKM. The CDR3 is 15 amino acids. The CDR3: CASSLGVSRNQPQHF. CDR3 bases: TGTGCCAGCAGTCTAGGGGTTAGCCGCAATCAGCCCCAGCATTTT.

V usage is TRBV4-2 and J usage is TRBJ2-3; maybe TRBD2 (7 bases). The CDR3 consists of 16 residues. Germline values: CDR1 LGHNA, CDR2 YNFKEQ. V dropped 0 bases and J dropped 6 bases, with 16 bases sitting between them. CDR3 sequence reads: CASSQETGAGEDTQYF. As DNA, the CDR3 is TGTGCCAGCAGCCAAGAGACGGGGGCGGGAGAGGATACGCAGTATTTT.

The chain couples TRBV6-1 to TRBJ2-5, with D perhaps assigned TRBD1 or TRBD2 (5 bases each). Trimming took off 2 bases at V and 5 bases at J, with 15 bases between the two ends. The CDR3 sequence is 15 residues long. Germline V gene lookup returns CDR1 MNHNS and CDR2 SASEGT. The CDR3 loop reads CASSENLGTWETQYF. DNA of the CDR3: TGTGCCAGCAGTGAAAACCTTGGGACGTGGGAGACCCAGTACTTC.

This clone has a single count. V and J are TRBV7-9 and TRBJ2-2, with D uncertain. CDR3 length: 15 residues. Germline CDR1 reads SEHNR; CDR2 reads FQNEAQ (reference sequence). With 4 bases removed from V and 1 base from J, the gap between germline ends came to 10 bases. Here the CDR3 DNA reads TGTGCCAGCAGCTCCGACGCAGGGAACACCGGGGAGCTGTTTTTT. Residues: CASSSDAGNTGELFF.

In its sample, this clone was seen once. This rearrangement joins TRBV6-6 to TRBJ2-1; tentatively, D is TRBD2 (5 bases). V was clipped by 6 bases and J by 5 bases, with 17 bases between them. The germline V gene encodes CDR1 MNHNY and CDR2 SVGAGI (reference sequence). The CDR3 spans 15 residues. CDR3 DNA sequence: TGTGCCAGCAGCCCCCCCGAGGGTCTAAACAATGAGCAGTTCTTC. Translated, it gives CASSPPEGLNNEQFF.

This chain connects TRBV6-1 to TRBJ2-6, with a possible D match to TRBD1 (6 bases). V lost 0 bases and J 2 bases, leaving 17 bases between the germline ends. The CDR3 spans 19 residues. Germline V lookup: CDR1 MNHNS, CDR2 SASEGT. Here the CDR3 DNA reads TGTGCCAGCAGTGAAGCACCCTGGGACACCGACGCTGGGGCCAACGTCCTGACTTTC. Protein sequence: CASSEAPWDTDAGANVLTF.

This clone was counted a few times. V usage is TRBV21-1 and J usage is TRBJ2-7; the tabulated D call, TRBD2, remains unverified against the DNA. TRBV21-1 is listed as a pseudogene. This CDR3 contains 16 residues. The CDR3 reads CASSKILAGGRCEQYF. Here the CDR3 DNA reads TGTGCCAGCAGCAAAATTCTAGCGGGGGGCCGATGCGAGCAGTACTTC.

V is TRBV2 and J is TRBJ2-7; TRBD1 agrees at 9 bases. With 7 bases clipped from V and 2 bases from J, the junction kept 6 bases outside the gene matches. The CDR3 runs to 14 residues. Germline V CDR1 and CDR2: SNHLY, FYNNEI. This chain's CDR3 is CASNRDRVAYEQYF. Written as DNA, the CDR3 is TGTGCCAGCAATCGGGACAGGGTTGCCTACGAGCAGTACTTC.

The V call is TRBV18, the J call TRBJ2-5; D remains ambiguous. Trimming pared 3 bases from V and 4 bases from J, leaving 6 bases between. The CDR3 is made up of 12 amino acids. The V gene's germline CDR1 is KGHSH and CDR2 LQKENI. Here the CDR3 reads CASSPAVETQYF. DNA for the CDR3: TGTGCCAGCTCACCCGCAGTAGAGACCCAGTACTTC.

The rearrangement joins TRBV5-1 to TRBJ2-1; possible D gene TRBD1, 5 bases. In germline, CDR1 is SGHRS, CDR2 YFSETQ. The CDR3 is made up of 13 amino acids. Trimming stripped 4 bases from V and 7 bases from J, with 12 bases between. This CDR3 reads CASSLRVDNEQFF. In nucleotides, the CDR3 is TGCGCCAGCAGCCTCAGGGTGGATAATGAGCAGTTCTTC.

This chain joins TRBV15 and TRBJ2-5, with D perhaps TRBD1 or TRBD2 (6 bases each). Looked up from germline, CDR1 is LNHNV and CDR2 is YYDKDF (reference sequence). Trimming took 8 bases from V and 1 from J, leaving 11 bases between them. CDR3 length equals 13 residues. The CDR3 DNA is TGTGCCACCCGAGGGGGGAGCCAAGAGACCCAGTACTTC. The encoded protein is CATRGGSQETQYF.

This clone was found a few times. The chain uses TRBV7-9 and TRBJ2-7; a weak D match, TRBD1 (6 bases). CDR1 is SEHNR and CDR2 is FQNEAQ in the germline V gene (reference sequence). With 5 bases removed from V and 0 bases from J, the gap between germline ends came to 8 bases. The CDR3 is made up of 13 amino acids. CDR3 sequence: CASSGTTSYEQYF. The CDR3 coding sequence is TGTGCCAGCAGCGGGACAACCTCCTACGAGCAGTACTTC.

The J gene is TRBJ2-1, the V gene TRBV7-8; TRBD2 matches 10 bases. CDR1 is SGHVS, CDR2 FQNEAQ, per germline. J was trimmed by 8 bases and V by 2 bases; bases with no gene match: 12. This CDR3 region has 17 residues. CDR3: CASSLTLPSGSMDEQFF. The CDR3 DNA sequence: TGTGCCAGCAGCTTAACTTTGCCTAGCGGGAGTATGGATGAGCAGTTCTTC.

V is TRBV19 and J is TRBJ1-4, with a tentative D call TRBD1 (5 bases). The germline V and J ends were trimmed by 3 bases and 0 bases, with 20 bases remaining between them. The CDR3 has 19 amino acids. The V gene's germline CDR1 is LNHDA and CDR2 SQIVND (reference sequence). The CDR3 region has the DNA TGTGCCAGTAGTATGAGTCTGACAGCCTTAAGGGCAACTAATGAAAAACTGTTTTTT. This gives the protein CASSMSLTALRATNEKLFF.

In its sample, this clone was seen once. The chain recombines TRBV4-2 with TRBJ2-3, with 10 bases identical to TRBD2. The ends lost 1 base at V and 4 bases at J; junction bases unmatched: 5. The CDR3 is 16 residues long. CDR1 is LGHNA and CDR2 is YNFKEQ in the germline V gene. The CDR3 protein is CASSQGTAGGADTQYF. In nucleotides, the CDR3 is TGTGCCAGCAGCCAAGGTACAGCGGGAGGGGCAGATACGCAGTATTTT.

DNA of the CDR3: TGTGCCACCGGGACAGGGGGGAGCACAGATACGCAGTATTTT. Translated, it gives CATGTGGSTDTQYF. V is TRBV10-3 and J is TRBJ2-3, with 11 bases identical to TRBD1. The CDR3 sequence is 14 residues long. The trim removed 10 bases at V and 0 bases at J, leaving 3 bases unmatched. Germline V gene lookup returns CDR1 ENHRY and CDR2 SYGVKD.

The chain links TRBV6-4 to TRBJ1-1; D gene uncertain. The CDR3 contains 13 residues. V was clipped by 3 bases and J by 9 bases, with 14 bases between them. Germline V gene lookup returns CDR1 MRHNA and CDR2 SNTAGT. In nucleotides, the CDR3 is TGTGCCAGCAGTGAAACCAGGTTACAAAAAGCTTTCTTT. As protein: CASSETRLQKAFF.

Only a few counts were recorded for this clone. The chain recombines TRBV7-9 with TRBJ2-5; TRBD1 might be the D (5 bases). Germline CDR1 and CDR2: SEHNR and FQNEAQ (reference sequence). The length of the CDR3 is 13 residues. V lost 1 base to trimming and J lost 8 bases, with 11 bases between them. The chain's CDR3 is CASSLVAGQTQYF. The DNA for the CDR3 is TGTGCCAGCAGCTTAGTCGCAGGGCAAACCCAGTACTTC.

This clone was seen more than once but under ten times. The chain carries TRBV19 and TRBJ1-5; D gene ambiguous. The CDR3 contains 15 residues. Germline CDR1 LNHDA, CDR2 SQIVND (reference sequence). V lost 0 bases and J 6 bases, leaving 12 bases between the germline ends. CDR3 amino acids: CASSIEPRIGQPQHF. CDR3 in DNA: TGTGCCAGTAGTATAGAACCGAGAATCGGTCAGCCCCAGCATTTT. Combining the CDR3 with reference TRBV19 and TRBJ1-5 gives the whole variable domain DGGITQSPKYLFRKEGQNVTLSCEQNLNHDAMYWYRQDPGQGLRLIYYSQIVNDFQKGDIAEGYSVSREKKESFPLTVTSAQKNPTAFYLCASSIEPRIGQPQHFGDGTRLSIL.

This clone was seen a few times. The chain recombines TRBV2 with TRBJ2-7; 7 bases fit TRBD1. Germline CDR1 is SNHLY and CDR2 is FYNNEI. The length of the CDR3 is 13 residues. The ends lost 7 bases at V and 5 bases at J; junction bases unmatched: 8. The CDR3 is CASIGQDVHEQYF. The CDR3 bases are TGTGCCAGCATTGGACAGGATGTCCACGAGCAGTACTTC.

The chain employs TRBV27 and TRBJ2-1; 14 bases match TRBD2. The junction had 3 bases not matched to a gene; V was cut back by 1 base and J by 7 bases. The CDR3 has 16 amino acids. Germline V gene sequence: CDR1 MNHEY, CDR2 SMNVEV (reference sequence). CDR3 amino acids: CASSLYRTSGGNEQFF. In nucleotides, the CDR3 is TGTGCCAGCAGTTTATATAGGACTAGCGGGGGGAATGAGCAGTTCTTC.